These 16 T cell receptor beta chains originate from one sample sequenced in a study of patients and donors after allogeneic stem cell transplantation. TCRdb reprocessed the RT-PCR reads with MiXCR, giving one entry per CDR3 protein. The data show some 230,000 distinct CDR3 sequences, 13% to 15% seen once. Sequencing was done on a sample of blood, either unsorted or a sorted T cell fraction (not recorded which). The receptors were gathered from a human donor who was either an allogeneic HSCT recipient or a stem cell or donor lymphocyte infusion donor (not recorded which). It is not recorded whose cells these are; they may come from a transplant donor.

This clonotype was seen only a few times. One end of the junction does not line up with germline, which may come from a read error. The chain combines TRBV6-5 with TRBJ2-2; D is uncertain. The germline V gene encodes CDR1 MNHEY and CDR2 SVGAGI. The CDR3 runs 15 residues. The CDR3 spells CASSYLRENAGELFF. DNA for the CDR3: TGTGCCAGCAGTTACTTAAGAGAGAACGCCGGGGAGCTGTTTTTT.

The V and J genes are TRBV28 and TRBJ2-5, with TRBD2 matching over 7 bases. V shed 6 bases and J 3 bases; nucleotides not matched to a gene: 7. CDR3 length: 14 amino acids. In germline, CDR1 is MDHEN, CDR2 SYDVKM. The CDR3 DNA sequence: TGTGCCAGCAGAGATTGGGGGACTAAAGAGACCCAGTACTTC. This encodes CASRDWGTKETQYF.

This clonotype showed up just a few times. This chain connects TRBV21-1 to TRBJ1-5; the D call in the table, TRBD1, was not verified against the DNA. TRBV21-1 is deemed a pseudogene. The CDR3 has 19 residues. The chain's CDR3 is CASSKSEEVRERGNQPQHF. The CDR3 DNA reads as TGTGCCAGCAGCAAATCGGAGGAGGTCCGGGAGAGGGGCAATCAGCCCCAGCATTTT.

This clonotype was seen more than once but under ten times. The genes are TRBV12-3 or TRBV12-4 and TRBJ2-1; D not resolved. Trimming took 2 bases from V and 7 from J, leaving 6 bases between them. The length of the CDR3 is 12 residues. CDR3 nucleotide sequence: TGTGCCAGCAGTTTATTGGGGAATGAGCAGTTCTTC. Protein sequence: CASSLLGNEQFF.

This clonotype was recorded at least ten times. V is TRBV7-9 and J is TRBJ2-2; 7 bases line up with TRBD1. Losses at the gene ends were 5 bases for V and 0 bases for J; bases not matched to a gene: 6. The CDR3 length is 16 residues. Germline CDR1 SEHNR, CDR2 FQNEAQ (reference sequence). The DNA for the CDR3 is TGTGCCAGCAGCCCGGGACAGTTCGCGAACACCGGGGAGCTGTTTTTT. Translating gives CASSPGQFANTGELFF.

This chain links TRBV6-1 with TRBJ1-2; 8 bases match TRBD1. After removal of 8 bases from V and 4 bases from J, the junction contained 6 bases not matched to a gene. CDR1 and CDR2 (germline): MNHNS, SASEGT. The CDR3 is 13 residues long. The CDR3 DNA reads TGTGCCAGCGCCACCGGGACAGGCTATGGCTACACCTTC. Its translation: CASATGTGYGYTF.

The table lists this clonotype with many counts. The J gene is TRBJ1-4, the V gene TRBV2; 8 bases map to TRBD1. Germline V CDR1 and CDR2: SNHLY, FYNNEI. Losses at the gene ends were 6 bases for V and 4 bases for J; bases not matched to a gene: 10. This CDR3 comprises 16 residues. CDR3 coding DNA: TGTGCCAGCAGGGACAGGGCGGGCCGGATTAATGAAAAACTGTTTTTT. It encodes CASRDRAGRINEKLFF.

This clonotype was seen only a few times. The rearrangement uses TRBV4-1 and TRBJ1-1; no clear D gene. V dropped 5 bases and J dropped 0 bases, with 10 bases sitting between them. This CDR3 is built from 14 residues. Germline CDR1 and CDR2: MGHRA and YSYEKL. CDR3 sequence reads: CASSEGYVNTEAFF. CDR3 nucleotide sequence: TGCGCCAGCAGCGAAGGGTATGTGAACACTGAAGCTTTCTTT.

The chain links TRBV5-6 to TRBJ1-1; possible D gene TRBD1, 5 bases. Germline values: CDR1 SGHDT, CDR2 YYEEEE. V was trimmed by 1 base and J by 1 base, leaving 14 bases between them. The CDR3 runs 16 residues. This CDR3 is CASSLPGGGTNTEAFF. DNA of the CDR3: TGTGCCAGCAGCTTGCCGGGTGGCGGGACGAACACTGAAGCTTTCTTT.

This clonotype was seen a handful of times. V and J are TRBV7-9 and TRBJ2-3; 14 nucleotides match TRBD2. Germline assignment: CDR1 SEHNR and CDR2 FQNEAQ (reference sequence). The V and J ends lost 5 bases and 4 bases, in that order; junction bases with no gene match: 2. CDR3 length: 15 amino acids. CDR3 coding DNA: TGTGCCAGCAGCCCGGGACTAGCGGGAGCAGATACGCAGTATTTT. Its translation: CASSPGLAGADTQYF.

V and J are TRBV5-6 and TRBJ2-3; D not certain. V lost 1 base and J lost 4, with 10 bases in between. This CDR3 is 14 amino acids long. Germline V gene lookup returns CDR1 SGHDT and CDR2 YYEEEE. The CDR3 DNA sequence: TGTGCCAGCAGCTTGCATGCCCAGGCAGATACGCAGTATTTT. Amino acid sequence: CASSLHAQADTQYF.

The rearrangement links TRBV10-3 to TRBJ1-5; TRBD1 aligns across 7 bases. Germline CDR1 ENHRY, CDR2 SYGVKD. CDR3 length: 16 amino acids. V shed 2 bases and J 6 bases; nucleotides not matched to a gene: 10. The CDR3 DNA reads as TGTGCCATCAGTGAGAGTATAGGGGGCGGAGGTCAGCCCCAGCATTTT. It is translated as CAISESIGGGGQPQHF.

The chain has TRBV4-3 and TRBJ2-6; unclear D gene. V was trimmed by 0 bases and J by 4 bases, leaving 7 bases between them. This CDR3 region has 15 residues. CDR1 and CDR2 (germline): LGHNA, YSLEER. The CDR3 sequence: CASSQDGIGANVLTF. DNA for the CDR3: TGCGCCAGCAGCCAAGATGGAATAGGGGCCAACGTCCTGACTTTC.

V usage is TRBV6-1 and J usage is TRBJ2-7; TRBD1 matches at 10 bases. There are 18 residues in the CDR3. Unmatched junction bases numbered 14, after V lost 6 bases and J lost 0 bases. CDR1 and CDR2 from the germline V gene are MNHNS and SASEGT. The CDR3 region is CASRSRGQGVRSSYEQYF. In DNA, the CDR3 is TGTGCCAGCAGAAGCCGAGGACAGGGGGTTCGGAGCTCCTACGAGCAGTACTTC.

This clonotype was seen a single time. The chain carries TRBV24-1 and TRBJ2-7; TRBD1 matches at 8 bases. Germline loops: CDR1 KGHDR, CDR2 SFDVKD. The J segment lost 1 base and the V segment lost 2 bases, leaving 3 bases of the junction unmatched. The CDR3 extends over 15 amino acids. The CDR3 spells CATSDSGTGSYEQYF. The CDR3 nucleotides are TGTGCCACCAGTGATTCCGGGACAGGTTCCTACGAGCAGTACTTC.

The rearrangement links TRBV3-1 to TRBJ2-3, with TRBD2 matching 11 bases. The V gene's germline CDR1 is LGHDT and CDR2 YNNKEL (reference sequence). The CDR3 sequence is 16 residues long. With 1 base clipped from V and 6 bases from J, the junction kept 6 bases outside the gene matches. CDR3 DNA sequence: TGTGCCAGCAGCCAAGGGCTACTAGCGGGAGTGGATACGCAGTATTTT. Amino acids: CASSQGLLAGVDTQYF.